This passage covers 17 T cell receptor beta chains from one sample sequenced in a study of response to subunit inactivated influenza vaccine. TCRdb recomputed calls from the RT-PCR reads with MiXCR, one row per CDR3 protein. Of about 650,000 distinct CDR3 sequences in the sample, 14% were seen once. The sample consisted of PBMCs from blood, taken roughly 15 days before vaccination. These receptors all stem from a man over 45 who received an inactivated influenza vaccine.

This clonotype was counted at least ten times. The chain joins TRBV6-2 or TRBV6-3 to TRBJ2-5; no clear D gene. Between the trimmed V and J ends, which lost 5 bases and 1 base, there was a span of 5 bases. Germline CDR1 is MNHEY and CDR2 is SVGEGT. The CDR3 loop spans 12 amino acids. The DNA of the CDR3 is TGTGCCAGCAGTCCTCTCCAAGAGACCCAGTACTTC. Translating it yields CASSPLQETQYF.

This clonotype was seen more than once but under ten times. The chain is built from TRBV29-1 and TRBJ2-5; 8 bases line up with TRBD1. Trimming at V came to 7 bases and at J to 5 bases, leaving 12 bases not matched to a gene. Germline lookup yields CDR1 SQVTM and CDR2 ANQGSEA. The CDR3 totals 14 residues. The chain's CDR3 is CSGAGTGSIETQYF. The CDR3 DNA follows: TGCAGCGGGGCCGGGACAGGCTCAATTGAGACCCAGTACTTC.

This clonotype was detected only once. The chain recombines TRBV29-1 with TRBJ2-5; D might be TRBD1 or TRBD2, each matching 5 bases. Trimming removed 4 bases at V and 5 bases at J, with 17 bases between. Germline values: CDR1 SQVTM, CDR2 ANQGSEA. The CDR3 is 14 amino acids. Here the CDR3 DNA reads TGCAGCGTTGGCGTCCCCCCTTGGGGGGAGACCCAGTACTTC. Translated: CSVGVPPWGETQYF.

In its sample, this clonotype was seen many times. The CDR3 DNA is TGTGCCATCAGTGAGGTGGTAGGGCAGGCCGAGAACACTGAAGCTTTCTTT. This gives the protein CAISEVVGQAENTEAFF. The rearrangement uses TRBV10-3 and TRBJ1-1; D uncertain. Germline V CDR1 and CDR2: ENHRY, SYGVKD. The V end was cut by 2 bases, the J end by 1 base, with 17 bases between. CDR3 size: 17 residues.

CDR3 loop: CAWSPGGGGEAFF. The CDR3 nucleotides are TGTGCCTGGAGTCCAGGGGGTGGGGGTGAAGCTTTCTTT. The chain is built from TRBV30 and TRBJ1-1; 7 bases map to TRBD1. The trim removed 2 bases at V and 7 bases at J, leaving 7 bases unmatched. Germline CDR1 and CDR2: GTSNPN and SVGIG (reference sequence). The length of the CDR3 is 13 residues.

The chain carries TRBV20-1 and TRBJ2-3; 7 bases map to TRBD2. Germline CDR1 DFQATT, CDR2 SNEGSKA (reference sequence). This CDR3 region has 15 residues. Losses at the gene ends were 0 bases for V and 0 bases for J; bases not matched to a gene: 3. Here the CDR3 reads CSARDEAGSTDTQYF. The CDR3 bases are TGCAGTGCTAGAGATGAAGCGGGAAGCACAGATACGCAGTATTTT.

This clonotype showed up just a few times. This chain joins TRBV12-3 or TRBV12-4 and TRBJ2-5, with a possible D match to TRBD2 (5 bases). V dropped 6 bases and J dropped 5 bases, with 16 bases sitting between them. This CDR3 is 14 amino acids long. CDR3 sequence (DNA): TGTGCCAGCAGACCCGGGGTAGGGCGGGAGACCCAGTACTTC. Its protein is CASRPGVGRETQYF.

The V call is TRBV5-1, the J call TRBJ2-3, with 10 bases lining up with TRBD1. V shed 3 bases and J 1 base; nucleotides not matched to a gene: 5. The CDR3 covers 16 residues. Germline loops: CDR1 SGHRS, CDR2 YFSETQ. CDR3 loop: CASSSRQGAGTDTQYF. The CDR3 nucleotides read TGCGCCAGCAGCTCGAGACAGGGGGCCGGCACAGATACGCAGTATTTT.

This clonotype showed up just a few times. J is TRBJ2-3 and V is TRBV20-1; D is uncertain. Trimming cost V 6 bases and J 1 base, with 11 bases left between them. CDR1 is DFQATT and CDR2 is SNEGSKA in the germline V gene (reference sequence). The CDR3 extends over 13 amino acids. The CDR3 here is CSAFSRGTDTQYF. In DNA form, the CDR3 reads TGCAGTGCCTTCTCTCGGGGCACAGATACGCAGTATTTT.

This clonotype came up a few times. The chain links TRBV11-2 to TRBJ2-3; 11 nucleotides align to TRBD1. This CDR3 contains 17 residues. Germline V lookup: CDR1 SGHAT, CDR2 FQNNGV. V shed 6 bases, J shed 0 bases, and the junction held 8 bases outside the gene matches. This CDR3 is CASRSGWDRGSTDTQYF. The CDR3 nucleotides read TGTGCCAGCAGATCTGGTTGGGACAGGGGGAGCACAGATACGCAGTATTTT. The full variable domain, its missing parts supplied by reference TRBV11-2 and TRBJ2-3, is EAGVAQSPRYKIIEKRQSVAFWCNPISGHATLYWYQQILGQGPKLLIQFQNNGVVDDSQLPKDRFSAERLKGVDSTLKIQPAKLEDSAVYLCASRSGWDRGSTDTQYFGPGTRLTVL.

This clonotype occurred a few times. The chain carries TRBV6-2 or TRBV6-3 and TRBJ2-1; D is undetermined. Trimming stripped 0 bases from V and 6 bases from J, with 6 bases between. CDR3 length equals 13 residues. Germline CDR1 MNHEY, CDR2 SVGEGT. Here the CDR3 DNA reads TGTGCCAGCAGTTACTCGACGTTCAATGAGCAGTTCTTC. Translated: CASSYSTFNEQFF.

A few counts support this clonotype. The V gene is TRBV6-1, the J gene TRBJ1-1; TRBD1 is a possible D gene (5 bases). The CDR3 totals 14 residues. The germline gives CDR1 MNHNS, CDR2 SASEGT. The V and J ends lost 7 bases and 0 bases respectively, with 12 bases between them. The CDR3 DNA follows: TGTGCCAGCACTGACCCCAGGGTGAACACTGAAGCTTTCTTT. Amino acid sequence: CASTDPRVNTEAFF.

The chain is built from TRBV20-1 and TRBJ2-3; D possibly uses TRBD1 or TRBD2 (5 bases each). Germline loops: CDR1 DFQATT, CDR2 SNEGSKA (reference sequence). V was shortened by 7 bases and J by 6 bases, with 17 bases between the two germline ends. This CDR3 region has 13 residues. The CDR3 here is CSDTGPGSDTQYF. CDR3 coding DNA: TGCAGTGACACGGGACCGGGGTCGGATACGCAGTATTTT.

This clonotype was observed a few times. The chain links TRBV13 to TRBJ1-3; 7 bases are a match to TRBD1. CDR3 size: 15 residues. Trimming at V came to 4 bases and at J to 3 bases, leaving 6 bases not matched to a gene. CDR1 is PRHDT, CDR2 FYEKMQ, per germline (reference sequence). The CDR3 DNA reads TGTGCCAGCAGCTCAGATAACAGGGGTGGAAACACCATATATTTT. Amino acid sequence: CASSSDNRGGNTIYF.

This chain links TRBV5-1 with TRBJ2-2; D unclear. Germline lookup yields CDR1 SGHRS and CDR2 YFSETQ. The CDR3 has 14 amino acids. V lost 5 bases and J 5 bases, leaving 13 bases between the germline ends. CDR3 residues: CASSAGFRTGELFF. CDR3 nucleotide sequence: TGCGCCAGCAGTGCCGGATTTCGGACCGGGGAGCTGTTTTTT.

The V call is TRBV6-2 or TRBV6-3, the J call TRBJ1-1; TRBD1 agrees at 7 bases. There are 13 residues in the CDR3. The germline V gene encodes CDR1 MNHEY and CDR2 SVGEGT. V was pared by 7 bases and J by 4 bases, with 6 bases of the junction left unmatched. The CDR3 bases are TGTGCCAGCACGCGAGACAGGGCCACTGAAGCTTTCTTT. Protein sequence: CASTRDRATEAFF.

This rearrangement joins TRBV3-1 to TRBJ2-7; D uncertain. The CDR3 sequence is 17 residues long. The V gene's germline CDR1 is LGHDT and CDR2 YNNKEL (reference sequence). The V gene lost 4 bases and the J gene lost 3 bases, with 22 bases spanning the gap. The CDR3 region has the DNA TGTGCCAGCAGCCGCTCGGGCTTTACGGGTACTCGCTACGAGCAGTACTTC. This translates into CASSRSGFTGTRYEQYF.